Included here is one T cell receptor beta chain sequence, with context. Antigen: not known. The source of the sample is a study of metastatic and nonmetastatic thyroid tumors. About the research overall: The study looked at repertoires side by side in blood and in tumor or nodule tissue from malignant and benign thyroid patients.

Original processing methods: For papillary thyroid cancer, a distant-metastasis classifier was constructed from CDR3 differences observed across clinicopathological groups. From the PCR reads, TCRdb re-called clones with MiXCR. The V and J calls and clone size are TCRdb's, not the authors'. The sample holds 37,000 or so clones, approximately 18% seen once. Germline-derived CDR1 and CDR2 are SGHDT and YYEEEE. Trimming removed 1 base at V and 2 bases at J, with 10 bases between. The CDR3 totals 15 residues. Study findings and constraints: In blood and tumor, TCR beta diversity was reportedly significantly higher in malignant thyroid tumors than in benign nodules.

The entire patient cohort was treatment-naive prior to thyroid surgery. This receptor was taken from a male donor with papillary thyroid cancer or a benign thyroid nodule (not recorded which). Some clones in this sample may be carry-over from other donors' samples. The V call is TRBV5-6, the J call TRBJ2-1; D is perhaps TRBD2 (6 bases). Sequenced sample: blood. The CDR3 coding sequence is TGTGCCAGCAGCTTGTACCAGCGGGCCTACAATGAGCAGTTCTTC. Protein: CASSLYQRAYNEQFF.